The source of this TCR beta chain is a study of T cells after yellow fever vaccination. Study in general: Preparation of the low-cell-number fractions used SMART-Seq v4 Ultra Low Input. Study results and limitations: Abundant clonotypes from the bulk population could have been carried over as contaminants into FACS-sorted repertoires. After the booster, 96% of CD4 and about nine tenths of CD8 primary-response clones were re-detected.

The V gene's germline CDR1 is MNHEY and CDR2 SVGEGT. V lost 6 bases and J 3 bases, leaving 15 bases between the germline ends. This CDR3 is 14 amino acids long. This clonotype was picked up a small number of times. Its antigen remains unidentified. 5'RACE template switching generated TCR cDNA, adding a universal primer site and UMIs. Via MiXCR, TCRdb re-called the 5' RACE reads, giving one row per CDR3 protein. The sample includes some 500,000 distinct CDR3 sequences, about 14% of them seen just once. This TCR derives from a man aged 30-40 years who received the YFV17D yellow fever vaccine. Sequenced here: PBMCs, sampled on the day of the yellow fever booster vaccination. The V gene is TRBV6-2 or TRBV6-3, the J gene TRBJ2-7, with a weak D call TRBD2 (6 bases). CDR3 in amino acids: CASSAPRTNYEQYF. The DNA for the CDR3 is TGTGCCAGCAGCGCGCCTCGGACTAACTACGAGCAGTACTTC.